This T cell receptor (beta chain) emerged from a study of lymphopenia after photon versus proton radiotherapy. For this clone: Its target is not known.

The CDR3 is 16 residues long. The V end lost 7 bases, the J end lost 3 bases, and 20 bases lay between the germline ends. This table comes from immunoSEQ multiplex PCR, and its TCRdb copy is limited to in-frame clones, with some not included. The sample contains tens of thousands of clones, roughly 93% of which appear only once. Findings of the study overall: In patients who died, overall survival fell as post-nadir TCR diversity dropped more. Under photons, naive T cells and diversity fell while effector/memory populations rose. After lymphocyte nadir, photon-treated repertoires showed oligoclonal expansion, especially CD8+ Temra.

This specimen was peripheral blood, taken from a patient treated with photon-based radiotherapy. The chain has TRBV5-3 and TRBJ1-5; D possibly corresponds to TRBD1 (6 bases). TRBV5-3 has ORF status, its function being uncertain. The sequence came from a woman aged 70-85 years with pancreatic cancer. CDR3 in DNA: TGTGCCAGAGGAAAGGGGGGCGAATCTTACAATCAGCCCCAGCATTTT. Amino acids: CARGKGGESYNQPQHF.